This T cell receptor beta chain appears in the sequencing data of a study of T cells after yellow fever vaccination. This clonotype has only a few counts. The study made its TCR cDNA through 5'RACE template switching. That step introduced a universal primer site along with UMIs. TCRdb reprocessed the 5' RACE reads via MiXCR and lists one record per CDR3 protein. The data hold some 320,000 distinct CDR3 sequences, with 9.5% to 12% observed a single time. Germline CDR1 and CDR2: SGHTA and FQGNSA. Trimming shortened V by 5 bases and J by 5 bases, and 23 bases separated the two germline ends. This CDR3 spans 17 amino acids.

Here the sequenced sample was CD4+ T cells sorted from PBMCs, taken 45 days after the yellow fever booster vaccination. The receptor was derived from a man aged 18 to 29 who received the YFV17D yellow fever vaccine. This chain links TRBV7-2 with TRBJ2-3, with D unresolved. The CDR3 is CASSPLLSPTKRDTQYF. The CDR3 DNA reads TGTGCCAGCAGCCCCCTTCTCAGCCCAACCAAGAGAGATACGCAGTATTTT.